One and the same sample provided the 29 T cell receptor beta chains below, sequenced in a study of identical twins. TCRdb called the 5' RACE reads again in MiXCR, with one record for every CDR3 protein. The table lists hundreds of thousands of distinct CDR3 sequences, 8.6% of them singletons, with approximately 0.89% in the top ten. The data also belong to a second study, concerning yellow fever vaccine responses in identical twins.

The sample taken for sequencing was PBMCs. The receptors come from a woman aged 18-30 years in good health.

This clonotype was observed a few times. The genes are TRBV29-1 and TRBJ2-6; D is undetermined. This CDR3 has 13 amino acids. V lost 6 bases to trimming and J lost 2 bases, with 8 bases between them. CDR1 is SQVTM and CDR2 is ANQGSEA in the germline V gene. The DNA of the CDR3 is TGCAGCGTCTACAGAGCTGGGGCCAACGTCCTGACTTTC. Translated: CSVYRAGANVLTF.

This clonotype was observed a handful of times. This chain connects TRBV20-1 to TRBJ1-2, with 7 bases lining up with TRBD1. Trimming removed 0 bases from V and 4 bases from J; junction bases left unmatched: 14. The length of the CDR3 is 17 residues. Germline-derived CDR1 and CDR2 are DFQATT and SNEGSKA (reference sequence). The CDR3: CSARDQRQGLFLYGYTF. The CDR3 bases are TGCAGTGCTAGAGATCAGAGACAGGGACTTTTTCTCTATGGCTACACCTTC.

The chain's CDR3 is CASSLVSGAYEQYF. CDR3 coding DNA: TGTGCCAGCAGCTTAGTCTCGGGGGCCTACGAGCAGTACTTC. The gene calls are TRBV7-2 and TRBJ2-7; maybe TRBD2 (6 bases). Trimming shortened V by 1 base and J by 2 bases, and 9 bases separated the two germline ends. This CDR3 region has 14 residues. In germline, CDR1 is SGHTA, CDR2 FQGNSA.

The rearrangement links TRBV20-1 to TRBJ2-7; 7 nucleotides agree with TRBD1. The CDR3 loop spans 13 amino acids. CDR1 and CDR2 (germline): DFQATT, SNEGSKA (reference sequence). Trimming at V came to 4 bases and at J to 7 bases, leaving 10 bases not matched to a gene. In DNA, the CDR3 is TGCAGTGCTAACGACCGGGACAGCTTAGAGCAGTACTTC. Translation gives CSANDRDSLEQYF.

At least ten counts were recorded for this clonotype. This chain joins TRBV7-2 and TRBJ2-1; possibly TRBD1 or TRBD2 for D (5 bases each). V lost 5 bases, J lost 8 bases, and 13 bases lay in between. Germline CDR1 and CDR2: SGHTA and FQGNSA. The CDR3 extends over 13 amino acids. The CDR3 reads CASSPPGQDEQFF. DNA of the CDR3: TGTGCCAGCAGCCCCCCGGGGCAGGATGAGCAGTTCTTC.

This clonotype was seen ten or more times. The chain combines TRBV5-1 with TRBJ2-3, with D perhaps assigned TRBD1 or TRBD2 (5 bases each). This CDR3 contains 14 residues. Germline V gives CDR1 SGHRS, CDR2 YFSETQ. V lost 1 base and J lost 3, with 9 bases in between. The CDR3 loop is CASSLWGITDTQYF. The DNA of the CDR3 is TGCGCCAGCAGCTTGTGGGGGATTACAGATACGCAGTATTTT.

The rearrangement uses TRBV7-2 and TRBJ2-3; D is unresolved. V was cut by 0 bases and J by 5 bases, with 9 bases left in between. CDR1 is SGHTA, CDR2 FQGNSA, per germline. This CDR3 has 14 amino acids. The CDR3: CASSLAWGRDTQYF. As DNA, the CDR3 is TGTGCCAGCAGCTTAGCATGGGGAAGAGATACGCAGTATTTT.

This clonotype was recorded at least ten times. The chain joins TRBV20-1 to TRBJ2-1; TRBD1 is a possible D gene (6 bases). This CDR3 has 14 amino acids. The germline V and J ends were trimmed by 3 bases and 7 bases, with 16 bases remaining between them. Germline V lookup: CDR1 DFQATT, CDR2 SNEGSKA (reference sequence). Here the CDR3 DNA reads TGCAGTGCTAGCCCCGACCCAGGGGTTAATGAGCAGTTCTTC. Translated, it gives CSASPDPGVNEQFF.

This clonotype was found many times. This sequence joins TRBV12-3 or TRBV12-4 and TRBJ2-5; 11 bases are shared with TRBD1. The CDR3 extends over 16 amino acids. Unmatched junction bases numbered 9, after V lost 5 bases and J lost 4 bases. The CDR3: CASSPPGQGVVETQYF. The CDR3 nucleotides are TGTGCCAGCAGTCCTCCGGGACAGGGGGTGGTAGAGACCCAGTACTTC.

The chain couples TRBV20-1 to TRBJ2-7, with D possibly being TRBD2 (6 bases). The CDR3 length is 13 residues. The germline V gene encodes CDR1 DFQATT and CDR2 SNEGSKA (reference sequence). The V gene lost 5 bases and the J gene lost 3 bases, with 14 bases spanning the gap. The CDR3 nucleotides read TGCAGTGCTTATAGCGGAGTCGACTACGAGCAGTACTTC. The encoded protein is CSAYSGVDYEQYF.

The chain combines TRBV11-1 with TRBJ2-5; D is uncertain. The CDR3 has 16 amino acids. CDR1 is SGHAT, CDR2 FQDESV, per germline (reference sequence). Trimming left V 5 bases short and J 0 bases short, with 16 bases between. The CDR3 protein is CASSQTLDPYQETQYF. The CDR3 DNA sequence: TGTGCCAGCAGCCAAACCCTCGATCCGTACCAAGAGACCCAGTACTTC.

V is TRBV7-2 and J is TRBJ2-7; D remains ambiguous. The CDR3 is 13 amino acids. Germline V CDR1 and CDR2: SGHTA, FQGNSA. V lost 2 bases, J lost 3 bases, and 8 bases lay in between. The CDR3, as DNA: TGTGCCAGCAGCTTAAAGGGAAACTACGAGCAGTACTTC. This encodes CASSLKGNYEQYF.

This clonotype was counted a few times. The gene calls are TRBV7-3 and TRBJ2-1; unclear D gene. The germline V and J ends were trimmed by 2 bases and 0 bases, with 8 bases remaining between them. The CDR3 has 15 amino acids. Germline values: CDR1 SGHTA, CDR2 FQGTGA. CDR3 sequence: CASSLASSSYNEQFF. In DNA form, the CDR3 reads TGTGCCAGCAGCTTAGCCTCAAGCTCCTACAATGAGCAGTTCTTC.

This clonotype has a handful of counts. The CDR3 protein is CASQVYSNEQFF. CDR3 coding DNA: TGTGCCAGCCAGGTATATAGCAATGAGCAGTTCTTC. The chain links TRBV7-9 to TRBJ2-1; D is undetermined. The CDR3 consists of 12 residues. CDR1 is SEHNR and CDR2 is FQNEAQ in the germline V gene (reference sequence). Trimming left V 8 bases short and J 6 bases short, with 11 bases between.

The table lists this clonotype with many counts. The chain recombines TRBV5-1 with TRBJ2-7; D remains unclear. Germline CDR1 reads SGHRS; CDR2 reads YFSETQ. CDR3 length equals 14 residues. The ends were cut back, 1 base at V and 0 bases at J, with 8 bases in the middle. The CDR3 sequence is CASSLIPSSYEQYF. CDR3 nucleotides: TGCGCCAGCAGCTTGATACCGAGCTCCTACGAGCAGTACTTC.

This clonotype was counted at least ten times. The V and J genes are TRBV5-1 and TRBJ1-1; a possible D gene is TRBD1 (6 bases). Between the trimmed V and J ends, which lost 4 bases and 5 bases, there was a span of 24 bases. Per germline, CDR1 SGHRS and CDR2 YFSETQ. CDR3 length equals 17 residues. The chain's CDR3 is CASSRKTGVGGWTEAFF. DNA for the CDR3: TGCGCCAGCAGCAGAAAGACAGGTGTCGGGGGTTGGACTGAAGCTTTCTTT.

This clonotype was counted only a few times. The gene calls are TRBV28 and TRBJ2-7, with D perhaps matching TRBD1 (5 bases). Trimming pared 7 bases from V and 1 base from J, leaving 14 bases between. The CDR3 extends over 14 amino acids. Germline V lookup: CDR1 MDHEN, CDR2 SYDVKM. The CDR3 DNA is TGTGCCAGCATGGTGGCAGGGAATTCCTACGAGCAGTACTTC. Protein product: CASMVAGNSYEQYF.

The chain uses TRBV12-3 or TRBV12-4 and TRBJ2-7, with no clear D. V gave up 2 bases and J gave up 2 bases, with 16 bases separating them. The CDR3 runs 16 residues. CDR3 loop: CASSLQEHSLTYEQYF. The CDR3 DNA reads TGTGCCAGCAGTTTACAGGAGCATAGCCTAACCTACGAGCAGTACTTC.

In this sample, this clonotype turned up a few times. The rearrangement links TRBV5-1 to TRBJ2-7; a weak D match, TRBD2 (6 bases). Germline V lookup: CDR1 SGHRS, CDR2 YFSETQ. The V gene lost 3 bases and the J gene lost 2 bases, with 9 bases spanning the gap. CDR3 length: 13 residues. CDR3 amino acids: CASSWDFTYEQYF. The CDR3 nucleotides are TGCGCCAGCAGCTGGGACTTTACCTACGAGCAGTACTTC.

This clonotype was seen at least ten times. J is TRBJ2-1 and V is TRBV12-5; D gene uncertain. The CDR3 sequence is 11 residues long. The germline V gene has CDR1 LGHNT and CDR2 FRNRAP. The ends were cut back, 6 bases at V and 5 bases at J, with 5 bases in the middle. The CDR3 DNA reads as TGTGCTAGTGGGAAAAACAATGAGCAGTTCTTC. Encoded protein: CASGKNNEQFF.

Ten or more counts support this clonotype. The chain links TRBV2 to TRBJ2-7; D gene uncertain. CDR1 is SNHLY and CDR2 is FYNNEI in the germline V gene. V lost 7 bases and J lost 3, with 7 bases in between. The CDR3 consists of 11 residues. The CDR3 DNA is TGTGCCAGCACTTCAGTCTACGAGCAGTACTTC. Its protein product is CASTSVYEQYF.

There are many counts of this clonotype. The V and J genes are TRBV21-1 and TRBJ1-5. TRBV21-1 is a recognized pseudogene. The CDR3 loop spans 16 amino acids. The CDR3 DNA reads TGTGCCAGCAGCAAAGCAGGGTCCTTGAGCAATCAGCCCCAGCATTTT. Protein product: CASSKAGSLSNQPQHF.

V is TRBV11-1 and J is TRBJ2-1, with D hard to call. Germline-derived CDR1 and CDR2 are SGHAT and FQDESV (reference sequence). With 5 bases removed from V and 0 bases from J, the gap between germline ends came to 20 bases. There are 18 residues in the CDR3. The CDR3 spells CASSHMRRDRTSYNEQFF. CDR3 bases: TGTGCCAGCAGCCATATGAGAAGGGATCGGACCTCCTACAATGAGCAGTTCTTC.

In this sample, this clonotype turned up many times. CDR3 in DNA: TGTGCCAGCAGCCAACGACCAGGGAACACCGGGGAGCTGTTTTTT. Its protein product is CASSQRPGNTGELFF. The rearrangement uses TRBV3-1 and TRBJ2-2; D is ambiguous. The V gene lost 2 bases and the J gene lost 1 base, with 8 bases spanning the gap. The germline V gene has CDR1 LGHDT and CDR2 YNNKEL (reference sequence). The CDR3 runs 15 residues.

The chain couples TRBV20-1 to TRBJ2-7; 10 positions agree with TRBD1. Trimming took 0 bases from V and 6 from J; bases not matched to a gene: 8. CDR1 is DFQATT and CDR2 is SNEGSKA in the germline V gene (reference sequence). The CDR3 has 15 residues. This CDR3 is CSARDLGQGVFEQYF. The CDR3 DNA is TGCAGTGCTAGAGATCTCGGACAGGGGGTCTTCGAGCAGTACTTC.

This clonotype was seen only a few times. The chain's CDR3 is CASTLGGMSDGYTF. DNA of the CDR3: TGTGCCAGCACCCTAGGGGGGATGAGCGATGGCTACACCTTC. The J gene is TRBJ1-2, the V gene TRBV28; tentatively, D is TRBD1 (6 bases). The germline V gene has CDR1 MDHEN and CDR2 SYDVKM. This CDR3 is 14 amino acids long. The germline V and J ends were trimmed by 7 bases and 6 bases, with 18 bases remaining between them.

This chain connects TRBV4-3 to TRBJ2-1, with 8 bases that match TRBD1. V gave up 3 bases and J gave up 9 bases; unmatched junction bases: 7. Germline V CDR1 and CDR2: LGHNA, YSLEER. The CDR3 length is 14 residues. The CDR3 loop reads CASSHSLTGVEQFF. CDR3 nucleotides: TGCGCCAGCAGCCATAGCCTGACAGGGGTTGAGCAGTTCTTC.

This clonotype came up many times. The V and J genes are TRBV28 and TRBJ2-5, with D possibly matching TRBD1 (6 bases). The CDR3 consists of 14 residues. CDR1 and CDR2 from the germline V gene are MDHEN and SYDVKM. V was cut by 3 bases and J by 4 bases, with 12 bases left in between. DNA of the CDR3: TGTGCCAGCAGTTTGTCAGGGGTTACAGAGACCCAGTACTTC. The encoded protein is CASSLSGVTETQYF.

This clonotype showed up many times. The CDR3 spells CASSSHSREKLFF. CDR3 in DNA: TGTGCCAGCAGCTCGCACAGCCGCGAAAAACTGTTTTTT. This chain connects TRBV7-8 to TRBJ1-4; the D is unclear. CDR3 size: 13 residues. The V and J ends lost 4 bases and 8 bases respectively, with 11 bases between them. Germline lookup yields CDR1 SGHVS and CDR2 FQNEAQ.